The source of this TCR beta chain is a study of T cells in Graves' hyperthyroidism and ophthalmopathy. Broader study findings: Blood also held most thyroid clonotypes expanded beyond 0.001.

This clonotype was seen repeatedly, ten times or more. The antigen remains undetermined. The investigators amplified TCR beta CDR3 regions from RNA transcripts. A set of HTBI primers served as the primers for a first-round RT-PCR of the TCR CDR3. TCRdb reprocessed the multiplex PCR reads via MiXCR and lists one record per CDR3 protein. In the table there are about 540,000 distinct CDR3 sequences, roughly 46% of which are singletons. Hyperthyroidism of Graves' type that showed no ophthalmopathy progression within 18 months was stable. The patients, who ranged from 18 to 65 in age, presented with newly diagnosed hyperthyroidism lasting under 2 months. Those patients with uncontrolled infection, other autoimmune disease, pregnancy or lactation were excluded. V shed 4 bases and J 8 bases; nucleotides not matched to a gene: 6. The CDR3 is made up of 14 amino acids.

The V and J genes are TRBV12-3 or TRBV12-4 and TRBJ1-4, with 8 nucleotides matching TRBD1. Sequenced material: peripheral blood or thyroid tissue (not recorded which). The sequence derives from a woman aged 18 to 35 with Graves' hyperthyroidism. The CDR3 DNA sequence: TGTGCCAGCAGTTCTACAGGGGGAGGGGAAAAACTGTTTTTT. Encoded protein: CASSSTGGGEKLFF.